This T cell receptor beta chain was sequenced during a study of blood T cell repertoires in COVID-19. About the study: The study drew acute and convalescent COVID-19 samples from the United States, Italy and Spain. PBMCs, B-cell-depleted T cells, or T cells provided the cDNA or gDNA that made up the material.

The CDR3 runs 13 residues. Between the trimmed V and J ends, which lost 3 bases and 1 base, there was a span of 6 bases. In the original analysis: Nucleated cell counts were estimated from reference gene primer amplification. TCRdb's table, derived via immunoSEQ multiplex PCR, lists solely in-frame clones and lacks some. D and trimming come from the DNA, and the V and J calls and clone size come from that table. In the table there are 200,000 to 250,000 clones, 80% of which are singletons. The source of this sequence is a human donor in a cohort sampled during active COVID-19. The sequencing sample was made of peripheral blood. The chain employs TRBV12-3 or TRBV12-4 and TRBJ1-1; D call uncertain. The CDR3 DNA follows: TGTGCCAGCAGTTTTGAGAGGAACACTGAAGCTTTCTTT. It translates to CASSFERNTEAFF.